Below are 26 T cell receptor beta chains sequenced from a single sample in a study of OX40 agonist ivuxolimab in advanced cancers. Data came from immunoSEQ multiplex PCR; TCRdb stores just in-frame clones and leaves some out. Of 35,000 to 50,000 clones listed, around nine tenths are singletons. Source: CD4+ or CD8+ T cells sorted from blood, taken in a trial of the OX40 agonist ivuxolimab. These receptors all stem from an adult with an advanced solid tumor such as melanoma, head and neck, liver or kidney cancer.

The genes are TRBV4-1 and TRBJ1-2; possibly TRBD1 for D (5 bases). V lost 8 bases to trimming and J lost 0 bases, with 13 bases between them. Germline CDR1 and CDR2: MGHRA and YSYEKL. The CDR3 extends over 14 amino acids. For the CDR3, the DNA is TGCGCCAGCTCACAGGTACGAGCTAACTATGGCTACACCTTC. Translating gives CASSQVRANYGYTF.

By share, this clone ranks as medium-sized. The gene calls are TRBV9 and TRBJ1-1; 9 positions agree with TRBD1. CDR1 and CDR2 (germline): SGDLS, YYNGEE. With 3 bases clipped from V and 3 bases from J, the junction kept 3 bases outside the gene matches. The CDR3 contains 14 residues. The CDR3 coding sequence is TGTGCCAGCAGCGGGACAGGGGAGGACACTGAAGCTTTCTTT. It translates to CASSGTGEDTEAFF.

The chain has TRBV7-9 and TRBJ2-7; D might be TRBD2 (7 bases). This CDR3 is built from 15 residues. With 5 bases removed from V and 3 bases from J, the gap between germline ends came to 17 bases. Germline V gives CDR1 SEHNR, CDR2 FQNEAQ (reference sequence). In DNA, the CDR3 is TGTGCCAGCAGCCCTAGGGGGGGAGCCTTCTACGAGCAGTACTTC. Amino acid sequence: CASSPRGGAFYEQYF.

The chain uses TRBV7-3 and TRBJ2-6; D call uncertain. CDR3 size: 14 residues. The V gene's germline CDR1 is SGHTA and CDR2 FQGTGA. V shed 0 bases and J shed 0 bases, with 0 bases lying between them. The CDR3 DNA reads TGTGCCAGCAGCTTAACCTCTGGGGCCAACGTCCTGACTTTC. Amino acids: CASSLTSGANVLTF.

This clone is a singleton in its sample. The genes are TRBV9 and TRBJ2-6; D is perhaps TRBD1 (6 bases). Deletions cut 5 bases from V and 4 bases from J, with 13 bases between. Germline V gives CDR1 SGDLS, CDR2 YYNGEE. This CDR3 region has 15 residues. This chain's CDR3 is CASSESGDGANVLTF. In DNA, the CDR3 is TGTGCCAGCAGTGAGTCAGGGGACGGGGCCAACGTCCTGACTTTC.

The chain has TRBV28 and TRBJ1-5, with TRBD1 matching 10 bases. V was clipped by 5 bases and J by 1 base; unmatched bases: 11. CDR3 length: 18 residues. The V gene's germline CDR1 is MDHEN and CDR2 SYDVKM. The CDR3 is CASSARDRGYKSNQPQHF. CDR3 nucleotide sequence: TGTGCCAGCAGTGCCCGGGACAGGGGCTATAAAAGCAATCAGCCCCAGCATTTT.

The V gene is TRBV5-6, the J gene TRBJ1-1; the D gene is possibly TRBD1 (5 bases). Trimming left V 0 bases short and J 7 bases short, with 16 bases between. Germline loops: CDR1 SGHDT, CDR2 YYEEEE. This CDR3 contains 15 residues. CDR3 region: CASSLARRVLGEAFF. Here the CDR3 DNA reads TGTGCCAGCAGCTTGGCCCGCAGGGTCTTGGGTGAAGCTTTCTTT.

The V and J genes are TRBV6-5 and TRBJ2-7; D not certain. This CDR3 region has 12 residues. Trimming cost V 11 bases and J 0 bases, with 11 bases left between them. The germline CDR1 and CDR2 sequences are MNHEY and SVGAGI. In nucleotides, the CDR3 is TGTGCCGTTCAGGACGGCTCCTACGAGCAGTACTTC. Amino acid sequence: CAVQDGSYEQYF.

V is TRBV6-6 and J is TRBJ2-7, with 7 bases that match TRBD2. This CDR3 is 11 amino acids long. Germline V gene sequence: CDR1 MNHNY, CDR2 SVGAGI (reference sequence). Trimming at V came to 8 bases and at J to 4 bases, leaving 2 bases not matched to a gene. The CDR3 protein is CASLAEYEQYF. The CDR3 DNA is TGTGCCAGCCTAGCGGAGTACGAGCAGTACTTC.

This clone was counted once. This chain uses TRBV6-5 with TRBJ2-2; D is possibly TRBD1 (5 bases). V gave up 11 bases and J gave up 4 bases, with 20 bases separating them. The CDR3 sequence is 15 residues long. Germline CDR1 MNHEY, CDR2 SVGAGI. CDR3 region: CASTPSGSGTGELFF. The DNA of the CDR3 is TGTGCCTCGACCCCGTCAGGGTCGGGCACCGGGGAGCTGTTTTTT.

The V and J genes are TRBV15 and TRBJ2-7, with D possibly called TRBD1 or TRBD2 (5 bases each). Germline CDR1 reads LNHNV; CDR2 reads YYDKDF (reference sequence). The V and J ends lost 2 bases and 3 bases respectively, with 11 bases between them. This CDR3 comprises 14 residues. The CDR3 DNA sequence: TGTGCCACCAGCAGAACCGGGACGAGCTACGAGCAGTACTTC. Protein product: CATSRTGTSYEQYF.

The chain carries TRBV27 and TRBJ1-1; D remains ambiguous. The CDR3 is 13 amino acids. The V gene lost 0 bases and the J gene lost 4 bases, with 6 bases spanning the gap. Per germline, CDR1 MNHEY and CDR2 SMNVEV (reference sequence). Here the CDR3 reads CASSLSISTEAFF. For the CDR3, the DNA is TGTGCCAGCAGTTTATCGATCTCCACTGAAGCTTTCTTT.

CDR3 sequence reads: CAISESGSINGYTF. The CDR3 DNA is TGTGCCATCAGTGAGTCTGGCAGCATAAATGGCTACACCTTC. V usage is TRBV10-3 and J usage is TRBJ1-2; D call uncertain. The germline V gene has CDR1 ENHRY and CDR2 SYGVKD. The CDR3 spans 14 residues. V lost 0 bases and J lost 6, with 11 bases in between.

The CDR3, as DNA: TGTGCCAGCAGTTCACTTACAGGGGCGGGGGAGACCCAGTACTTC. Translated, it gives CASSSLTGAGETQYF. V usage is TRBV6-5 and J usage is TRBJ2-5; D possibly corresponds to TRBD1 (7 bases). The CDR3 runs to 15 residues. Germline V lookup: CDR1 MNHEY, CDR2 SVGAGI. V dropped 4 bases and J dropped 5 bases, with 17 bases sitting between them.

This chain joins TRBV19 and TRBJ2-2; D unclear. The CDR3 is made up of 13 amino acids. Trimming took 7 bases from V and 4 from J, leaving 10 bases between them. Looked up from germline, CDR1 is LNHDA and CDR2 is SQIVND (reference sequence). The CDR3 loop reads CASKGKGTGELFF. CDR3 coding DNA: TGTGCCAGTAAGGGTAAGGGCACCGGGGAGCTGTTTTTT.

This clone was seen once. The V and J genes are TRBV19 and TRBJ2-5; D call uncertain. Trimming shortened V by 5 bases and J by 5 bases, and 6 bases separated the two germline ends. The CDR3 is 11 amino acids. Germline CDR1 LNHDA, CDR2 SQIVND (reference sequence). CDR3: CASSLGETQYF. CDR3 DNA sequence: TGTGCCAGTAGTCTTGGGGAGACCCAGTACTTC.

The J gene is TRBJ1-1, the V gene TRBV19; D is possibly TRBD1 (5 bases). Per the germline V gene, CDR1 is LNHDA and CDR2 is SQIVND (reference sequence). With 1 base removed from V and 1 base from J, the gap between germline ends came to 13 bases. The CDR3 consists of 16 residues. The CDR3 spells CASSIGSGLSNTEAFF. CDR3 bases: TGTGCCAGTAGTATAGGATCAGGGCTGTCGAACACTGAAGCTTTCTTT.

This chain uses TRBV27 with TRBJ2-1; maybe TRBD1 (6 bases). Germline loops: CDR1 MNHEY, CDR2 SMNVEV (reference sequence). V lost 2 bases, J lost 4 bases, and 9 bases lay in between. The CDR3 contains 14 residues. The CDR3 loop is CASSLGQRYNEQFF. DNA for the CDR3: TGTGCCAGCAGTTTAGGACAGAGGTACAATGAGCAGTTCTTC.

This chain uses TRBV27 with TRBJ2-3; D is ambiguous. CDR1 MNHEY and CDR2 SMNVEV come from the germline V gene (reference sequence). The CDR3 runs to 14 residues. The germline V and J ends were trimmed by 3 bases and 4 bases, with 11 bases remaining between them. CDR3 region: CASSFSQNADTQYF. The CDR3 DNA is TGTGCCAGCAGTTTTAGCCAGAATGCAGATACGCAGTATTTT.

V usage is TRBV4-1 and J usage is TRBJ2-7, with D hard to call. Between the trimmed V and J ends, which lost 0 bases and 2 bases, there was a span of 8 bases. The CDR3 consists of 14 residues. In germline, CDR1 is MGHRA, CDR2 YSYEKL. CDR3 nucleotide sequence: TGCGCCAGCAGCCAAGACGAAGGGCCCTACGAGCAGTACTTC. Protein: CASSQDEGPYEQYF.

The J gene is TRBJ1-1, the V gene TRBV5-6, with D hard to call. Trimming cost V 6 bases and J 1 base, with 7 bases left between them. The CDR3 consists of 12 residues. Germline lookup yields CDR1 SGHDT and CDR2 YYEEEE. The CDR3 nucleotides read TGTGCCAGCACCCAAGAGAACACTGAAGCTTTCTTT. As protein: CASTQENTEAFF. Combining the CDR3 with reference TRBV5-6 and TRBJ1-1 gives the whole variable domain DAGVTQSPTHLIKTRGQQVTLRCSPKSGHDTVSWYQQALGQGPQFIFQYYEEEERQRGNFPDRFSGHQFPNYSSELNVNALLLGDSALYLCASTQENTEAFFGQGTRLTVV.

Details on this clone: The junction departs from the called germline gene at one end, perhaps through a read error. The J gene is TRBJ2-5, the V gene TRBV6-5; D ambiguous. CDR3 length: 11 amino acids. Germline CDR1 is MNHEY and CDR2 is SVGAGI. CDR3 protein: CAISESRTQYF. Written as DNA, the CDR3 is TGTGCCATCAGTGAGTCGCGGACCCAGTACTTC.

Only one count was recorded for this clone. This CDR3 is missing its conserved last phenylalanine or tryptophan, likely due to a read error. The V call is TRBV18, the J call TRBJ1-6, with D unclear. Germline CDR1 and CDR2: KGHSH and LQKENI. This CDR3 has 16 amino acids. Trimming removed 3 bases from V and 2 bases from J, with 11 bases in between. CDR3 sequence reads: CASSPVELAYNSPLHL. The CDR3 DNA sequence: TGTGCCAGCTCACCTGTCGAGTTGGCCTATAATTCACCCCTCCACCTT.

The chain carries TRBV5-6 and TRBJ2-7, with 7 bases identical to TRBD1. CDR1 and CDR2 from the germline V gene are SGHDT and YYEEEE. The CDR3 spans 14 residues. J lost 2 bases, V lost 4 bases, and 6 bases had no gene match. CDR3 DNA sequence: TGTGCCAGCAGCCTGGGACAGCGAGCCTACGAGCAGTACTTC. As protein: CASSLGQRAYEQYF.

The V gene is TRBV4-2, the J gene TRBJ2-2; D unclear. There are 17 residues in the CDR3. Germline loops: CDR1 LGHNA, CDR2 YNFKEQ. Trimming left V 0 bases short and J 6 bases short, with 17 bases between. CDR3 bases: TGTGCCAGCAGCCAAGAGTTGGACCTAACGCCTCCCGGGGAGCTGTTTTTT. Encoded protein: CASSQELDLTPPGELFF.

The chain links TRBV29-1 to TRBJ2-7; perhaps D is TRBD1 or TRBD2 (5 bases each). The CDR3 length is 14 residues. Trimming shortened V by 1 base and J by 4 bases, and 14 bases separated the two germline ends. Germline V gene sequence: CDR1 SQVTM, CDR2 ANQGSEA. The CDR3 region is CSVEAGPTLYEQYF. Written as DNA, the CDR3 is TGCAGCGTTGAAGCGGGGCCAACGTTGTACGAGCAGTACTTC.